This T cell receptor (beta chain) stems from a study of T cells in tuberculosis. Study-wide background: IGRA-negative adolescents, IGRA-positive adolescents with latent tuberculosis and adults with active tuberculosis formed this South African cohort.

Germline V lookup: CDR1 SGHRS, CDR2 YFSETQ. CDR3 length: 14 amino acids. Between the trimmed V and J ends, which lost 4 bases and 4 bases, there was a span of 14 bases. This clone was counted a few times. Its specificity is unknown. Generated by immunoSEQ multiplex PCR, the TCRdb table keeps only in-frame clones and is missing some. The sample has tens of thousands of clones; 70% to 90% are singletons. General observations from the study: Smaller distances to GMM-specific TCRs suggested their expansion in active tuberculosis. Cases with active tuberculosis were adults, while controls were adolescents.

Time point reported: new active TB diagnosis, blood taken before or within 7 days of starting treatment. This chain connects TRBV5-1 to TRBJ1-1; D ambiguous. The sequence was obtained from an adult with tuberculosis. Material: PBMCs, obtained at tuberculosis diagnosis. CDR3 residues: CASSPEDPGTEAFF. The CDR3 DNA reads TGCGCCAGCAGCCCAGAGGATCCGGGCACTGAAGCTTTCTTT. Supplemented by reference TRBV5-1 and TRBJ1-1, the full variable domain reads KAGVTQTPRYLIKTRGQQVTLSCSPISGHRSVSWYQQTPGQGLQFLFEYFSETQRNKGNFPGRFSGRQFSNSRSEMNVSTLELGDSALYLCASSPEDPGTEAFFGQGTRLTVV.